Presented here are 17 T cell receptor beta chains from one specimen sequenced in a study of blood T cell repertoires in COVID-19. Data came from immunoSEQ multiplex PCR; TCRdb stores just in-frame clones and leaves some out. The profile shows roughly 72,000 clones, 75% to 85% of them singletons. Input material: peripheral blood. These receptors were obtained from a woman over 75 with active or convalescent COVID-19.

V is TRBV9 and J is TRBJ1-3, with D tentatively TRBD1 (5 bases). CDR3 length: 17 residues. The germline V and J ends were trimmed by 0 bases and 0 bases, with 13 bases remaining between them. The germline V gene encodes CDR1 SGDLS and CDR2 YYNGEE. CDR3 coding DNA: TGTGCCAGCAGCGTAGGGCCCCAGGGTCACTCTGGAAACACCATATATTTT. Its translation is CASSVGPQGHSGNTIYF.

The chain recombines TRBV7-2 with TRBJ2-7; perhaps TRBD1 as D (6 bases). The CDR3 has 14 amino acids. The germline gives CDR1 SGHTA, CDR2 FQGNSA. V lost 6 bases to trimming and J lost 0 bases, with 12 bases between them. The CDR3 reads CASRMTGSSYEQYF. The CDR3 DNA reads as TGTGCCAGCAGAATGACAGGTTCCTCCTACGAGCAGTACTTC.

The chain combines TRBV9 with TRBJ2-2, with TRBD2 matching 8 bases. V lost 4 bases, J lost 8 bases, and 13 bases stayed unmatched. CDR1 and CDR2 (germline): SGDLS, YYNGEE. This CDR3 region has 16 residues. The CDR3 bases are TGTGCCAGCAGCACTCCGGGACTAGATAAACAAGGGGAGCTGTTTTTT. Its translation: CASSTPGLDKQGELFF.

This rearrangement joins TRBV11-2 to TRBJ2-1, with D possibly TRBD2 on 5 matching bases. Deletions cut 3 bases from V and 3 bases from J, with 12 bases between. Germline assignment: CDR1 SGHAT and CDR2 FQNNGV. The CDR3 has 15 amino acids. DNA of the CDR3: TGTGCCAGCAGCTTCGGGGTCATTTTCTACAATGAGCAGTTCTTC. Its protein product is CASSFGVIFYNEQFF.

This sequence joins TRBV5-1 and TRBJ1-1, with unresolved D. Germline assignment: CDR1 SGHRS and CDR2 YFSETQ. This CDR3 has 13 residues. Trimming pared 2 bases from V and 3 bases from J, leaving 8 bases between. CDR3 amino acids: CASSFRVDTEAFF. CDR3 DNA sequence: TGCGCCAGCAGCTTCCGAGTGGACACTGAAGCTTTCTTT.

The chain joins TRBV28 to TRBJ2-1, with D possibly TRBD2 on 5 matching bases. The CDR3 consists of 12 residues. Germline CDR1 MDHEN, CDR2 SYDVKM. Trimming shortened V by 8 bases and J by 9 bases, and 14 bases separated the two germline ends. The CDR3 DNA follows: TGTGCCAGCGGACTCTTAGTGGGTGAGCAGTTCTTC. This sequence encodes CASGLLVGEQFF.

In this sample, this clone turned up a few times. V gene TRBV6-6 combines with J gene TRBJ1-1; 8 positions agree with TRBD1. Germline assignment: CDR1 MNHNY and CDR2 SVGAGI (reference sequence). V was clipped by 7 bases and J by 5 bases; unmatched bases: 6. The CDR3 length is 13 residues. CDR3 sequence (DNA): TGTGCCAGCACCCAGGGGGCCTGGACTGAAGCTTTCTTT. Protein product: CASTQGAWTEAFF.

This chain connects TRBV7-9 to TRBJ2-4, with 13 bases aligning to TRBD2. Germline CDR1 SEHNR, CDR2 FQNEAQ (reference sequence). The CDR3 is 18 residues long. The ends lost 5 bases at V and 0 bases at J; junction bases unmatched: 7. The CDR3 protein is CASSQTSGGLLAKNIQYF. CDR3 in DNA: TGTGCCAGCAGCCAGACTAGCGGGGGGCTGCTAGCCAAAAACATTCAGTACTTC.

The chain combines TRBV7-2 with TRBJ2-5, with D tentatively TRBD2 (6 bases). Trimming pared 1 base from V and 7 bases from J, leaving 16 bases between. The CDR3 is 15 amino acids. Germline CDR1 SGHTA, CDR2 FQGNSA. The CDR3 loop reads CASSLDGPGRGTQYF. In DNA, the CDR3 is TGTGCCAGCAGCTTAGATGGTCCGGGGCGGGGGACCCAGTACTTC.

DNA for the CDR3: TGTGCCAGCAGCCTAATCACTAGCGGCAAAAACATTCAGTACTTC. This gives the protein CASSLITSGKNIQYF. The chain carries TRBV3-1 (or the pseudogene TRBV3-2) and TRBJ2-4, with 8 nucleotides matching TRBD2. The CDR3 is made up of 15 amino acids. Trimming removed 4 bases from V and 3 bases from J; junction bases left unmatched: 5. Germline CDR1 and CDR2: LGHDT and YNNKEL (reference sequence).

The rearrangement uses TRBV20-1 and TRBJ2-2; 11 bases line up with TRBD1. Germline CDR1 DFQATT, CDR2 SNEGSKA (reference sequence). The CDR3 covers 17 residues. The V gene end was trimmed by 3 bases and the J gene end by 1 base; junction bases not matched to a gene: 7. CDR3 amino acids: CSASMDRGLGNTGELFF. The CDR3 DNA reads TGCAGTGCTAGTATGGACAGGGGGCTAGGGAACACCGGGGAGCTGTTTTTT.

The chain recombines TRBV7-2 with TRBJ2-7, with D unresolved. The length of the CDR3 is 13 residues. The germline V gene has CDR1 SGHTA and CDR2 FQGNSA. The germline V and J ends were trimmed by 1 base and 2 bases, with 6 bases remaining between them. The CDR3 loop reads CASSLEDTYEQYF. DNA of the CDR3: TGTGCCAGCAGCTTAGAAGACACCTACGAGCAGTACTTC.

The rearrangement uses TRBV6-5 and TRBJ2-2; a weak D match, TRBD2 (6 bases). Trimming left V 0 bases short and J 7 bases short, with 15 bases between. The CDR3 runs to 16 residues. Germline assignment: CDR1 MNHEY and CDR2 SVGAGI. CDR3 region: CASSYSATSLVGELFF. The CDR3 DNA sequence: TGTGCCAGCAGTTACTCCGCGACTAGTCTGGTCGGGGAGCTGTTTTTT.

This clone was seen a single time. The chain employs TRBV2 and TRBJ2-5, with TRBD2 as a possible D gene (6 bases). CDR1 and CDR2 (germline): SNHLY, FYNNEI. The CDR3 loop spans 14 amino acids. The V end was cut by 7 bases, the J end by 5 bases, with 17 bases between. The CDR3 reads CASTAGNMGETQYF. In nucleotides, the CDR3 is TGTGCCAGCACCGCGGGGAACATGGGGGAGACCCAGTACTTC.

In nucleotides, the CDR3 is TGTGCCAGCAGTCGAAGCCCAAGCACAGATACGCAGTATTTT. Amino acids: CASSRSPSTDTQYF. The V and J genes are TRBV6-4 and TRBJ2-3; D not resolved. The CDR3 extends over 14 amino acids. CDR1 and CDR2 from the germline V gene are MRHNA and SNTAGT. Between the trimmed V and J ends, which lost 5 bases and 0 bases, there was a span of 9 bases.

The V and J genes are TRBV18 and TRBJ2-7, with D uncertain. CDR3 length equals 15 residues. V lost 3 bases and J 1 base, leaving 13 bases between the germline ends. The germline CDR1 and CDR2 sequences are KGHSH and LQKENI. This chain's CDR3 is CASSPLGPDSYEQYF. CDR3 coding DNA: TGTGCCAGCTCACCTCTTGGGCCGGATTCCTACGAGCAGTACTTC.

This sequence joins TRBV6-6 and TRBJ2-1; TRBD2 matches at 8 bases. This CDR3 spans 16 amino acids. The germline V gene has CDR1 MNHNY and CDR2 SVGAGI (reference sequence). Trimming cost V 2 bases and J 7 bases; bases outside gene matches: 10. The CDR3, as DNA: TGTGCCAGCAGTTACATCACCATTTTAGCGGGGAATGAGCAGTTCTTC. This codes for CASSYITILAGNEQFF.